This entry describes one T cell receptor (beta chain). The sample originates from a study of cytomegalovirus exposure and HLA in healthy donors. V lost 0 bases and J lost 4, with 6 bases in between. Germline CDR1 reads MGHRA; CDR2 reads YSYEKL. CDR3 length equals 13 residues. Libraries were prepared by immunoSEQ multiplex PCR; TCRdb keeps only in-frame clonotypes and omits some of them. Of 110,000 to 150,000 clones in the sample, approximately 93% are singletons; the top ten hold 0.6% to 0.8%. Source material: PBMCs. The chain combines TRBV4-1 with TRBJ1-2; no firm D call. The clonotype originates from a man in his late teens or twenties in good health and CMV-seronegative. The CDR3, as DNA: TGCGCCAGCAGCCAAGATTCGGTCTATGGCTACACCTTC. Amino acids: CASSQDSVYGYTF.